This T cell receptor beta chain was profiled in a study of cytomegalovirus exposure and HLA in healthy donors (dated by TCRdb to 2016 to 2017). About the study as a whole: According to an earlier analysis of 587 of the donors, roughly 180 million T cells yielded some 110 million unique TCR beta sequences and about 280 Gb of sequence data. About 300 gigabases of sequencing data and approximately 84 million unique TCR sequences were included in an early release covering 500 to 750 HLA-typed donors. Of the roughly 400 genotyped donors, approximately 83% fell in the genetic ancestry cluster associated with self-reported Caucasian donors. The study was designed to test whether signatures of past pathogen exposure could be identified by cataloging public T cell receptors. Using immunosequencing, the study profiled T cell repertoires from 500 to 800 subjects and related those repertoires to cytomegalovirus serostatus. Besides the first cohort of approximately 670 subjects, a separate validation cohort made up of roughly 130 different subjects was used. High-throughput TCR immunosequencing, statistical association of individual TCRs with disease status, and machine learning were combined to predict cytomegalovirus infection status. A later analysis re-analyzed previously published TCR beta repertoires from 650 to 800 donors and added high-resolution HLA genotyping to study TCR occurrence patterns. The later analysis used no new phenotypic data to find candidate immune exposures, relying instead on TCR beta sequences and their occurrence across donors. An earlier analysis of several hundred of the donors used high-throughput TCR beta sequencing to judge whether each TCR beta V gene segment behaved as functional or pseudogenic. Donor age, sex, ethnicity and CMV serostatus were compiled alongside the repertoire data. A later genetic analysis took genome-wide SNP genotypes for about 60% of the roughly 670 donors and used that subset as a discovery cohort. All discovery cohort repertoires had been generated using a single sequencing platform. HLA typing covered class I and class II loci at four-digit resolution. The number of donors typed differed by locus, with about 629-630 for A, B, C, DRB1 and DQB1, 522 for DQA1, 600 to 610 for DPA1, and some 440 for DPB1. About five DR-DQ haplotypes were handled as single units for association and clustering because linkage in the cohort was strong. Among about 410 genotyped donors of the cohort, an average of roughly 230,000 unique TCR beta nucleotide sequences was sequenced per donor, of which about 19% were non-productive.

Receptor amplification or capture employed the immunoSEQ multiplex PCR assay. For the multiplex PCR, a mixture combining 60 forward primers for TCR Vbeta segments and 13 reverse primers for TCR Jbeta segments was used. Amplification of the CDR3 region of rearranged TCR beta genes was performed with a multiplex PCR assay on genomic DNA. Amplified TCR beta libraries were sequenced as 87-base-pair reads on the Illumina HiSeq System. Regarding the original processing steps: A later analysis counted tens of millions of unique TCR beta chains across the 650 to 800 repertoires, and roughly 10 million of these chains were shared by at least two donors. A nearest-neighbor algorithm error-corrected the raw reads and collapsed the reads into unique sequences, merging closely related sequences to remove PCR and sequencing errors. V, D and J gene segments were assigned by aligning CDR3 sequences to IMGT reference sequences. For a sequence to be retained, a match of at least six nucleotides was required to both a V gene segment and a J gene segment. A rearrangement counted as productive if the CDR3 had no stop codons and remained in frame with V and J, and every other rearrangement counted as non-productive. CDR3 was defined according to IMGT convention as the region running from the second conserved V-encoded cysteine to the conserved J-encoded phenylalanine. The earlier analysis of 550 to 650 of the donors excluded any sequence lacking an unambiguous match to a single V gene segment. In an earlier analysis of approximately 590 of the donors, V segments were called functional above 56.7% productive rearrangements and were called segregating when the between-donor standard deviation exceeded 5%. A statistical classification framework was built for diagnosing cytomegalovirus status from the catalog of TCR beta chain sequences. In a later analysis, V and J genes were assigned by comparing TCR nucleotide sequences against IMGT/GENE-DB human TR gene sequences. A later analysis assigned CDR3 sequences and most-parsimonious VDJ recombination scenarios with the TCRdist pipeline. In a later analysis, each TCR beta chain was defined by its CDR3 amino acid sequence together with its V-gene family, and reads without a unique V-gene family were excluded. In a later analysis, 450 to 600 highly shared, low-generation-probability nucleotide sequences were removed to address suspected cross-contamination and a sequencing artifact. In a later analysis, a clonal expansion index was calculated for each public chain from normalized within-repertoire ranks of inferred template counts. A later analysis computed generation probabilities with a VDJ recombination model fitted to out-of-frame rearrangements, and checked the results against IGoR. A later analysis scored TCR-TCR, TCR-HLA and TCR-CMV co-occurrence with hypergeometric tests, applying a repertoire-size bias correction to TCR pairs. A later analysis estimated false discovery rates by permuting HLA or CMV assignments 20 times. In a later analysis, co-occurring TCRs were grouped with DBSCAN, and TCRdist sequence similarity was added when clustering was performed within HLA-allele-positive subsets. Repertoires with fewer than 30,000 or more than 120,000 public chains were left out of co-occurrence clustering, as were four to six repertoires with anomalous nucleotide sharing. TCRdb's version of the immuneACCESS table is confined to in-frame rearrangements and falls short of the full clone set. An unresolved V gene accounts for under half of the shortfall where checked; the remainder is of unknown origin. For V, J and clone size, that table is used; D and trimming come from the DNA. The sample table holds approximately 97,000 clones, of which 78% were seen once. Of the sample, approximately 4% falls within the top ten clones.

Only one count was recorded for this clone. Its cognate antigen has yet to be identified. Base qualities are not at hand, and no much larger clone is one base apart. The cohort comprised fewer than 700 healthy bone marrow donors. Cohort members were all nominally healthy when sampled, although unrecorded immune exposures were likely present. The donor tested CMV seropositive, placing the donor among the roughly 270 seropositive members of the cohort. A peripheral blood sample was provided by each donor, and peripheral blood mononuclear cells were used for TCR beta sequencing. The Qiagen DNeasy Blood Extraction Kit was used to extract genomic DNA from the blood cell samples. CDR1 and CDR2, per the germline V gene, are SGHTA and FQGTGA. Clipping removes 3 bases from V and 4 bases from J, with 3 as the unmatched junction base count. The CDR3 starts with the cysteine, ends with the phenylalanine, and has 13 residues. The retained sequence is limited to the CDR3, 39 bases, with the frame set at the first base.

The study at large found these results: Correlated functional status among segregating V segments might reflect linkage disequilibrium, but an unknown experimental factor could not be ruled out. A group of highly shared sequence variants was considered likely to be a technical artifact of the sequencing pipeline. When HLA alleles, especially DR and DQ, strongly co-occurred, TCR associations were difficult to assign to individual alleles. Most TCR sequences were observed very rarely across donors, whereas some public TCRs were present in many individuals. In an earlier analysis of around 600 of the donors, most TCR beta V segments appeared in productive rearrangements about 90% or about 30% of the time, broadly matching IMGT annotations. Because counts were too low, fewer than 20 rarely observed V segments, including chromosome 9 orphons, were excluded from the earlier analysis of 587 of the donors. The authors suggested that the approach could potentially be extended to other disease states and immunological phenotypes. A later analysis found that most CMV-associated TCR beta chains appeared HLA-restricted, with HLA associations seemingly driven largely by CMV exposure. According to a later analysis, parvovirus B19, influenza, CMV and Epstein-Barr virus appeared linked to several top co-occurrence clusters. A further reported finding was that TCR beta sequences accurately predicted the HLA-A and HLA-B alleles for most subjects in the first cohort. Specific HLA alleles were associated with 16,951 TCR beta sequences at a false discovery rate of 0.05 in a later analysis. According to a later genetic analysis, donors in an Asian-associated ancestry cluster had fewer N-insertions in productive TCRs than the approximately 630-donor mean. The study listed 150 to 200 TCR beta chains as associated with cytomegalovirus. Because the 87-base-pair reads could not distinguish some IMGT-functional V segments, including TRBV6-2 and TRBV6-3, those segments were excluded. V-gene and J-gene trimming of TCR beta chains was associated with a missense DCLRE1C variant in a later genetic analysis, and the association was replicated in an independent cohort. In a later analysis, HLA-associated TCR beta chains were found to be more clonally expanded and to have lower generation probabilities than equally common non-associated chains. A few of the identified cytomegalovirus-associated TCR beta chains were confirmed in vitro to be specific for cytomegalovirus antigens. Presence/absence analyses assumed roughly uniform sequencing depth across donors, an assumption that may not hold. Because some donors lacked HLA typing at each locus, the association tests relied only on the typed subset. In both the original and validation cohorts, the classifier was reported to diagnose cytomegalovirus status with high specificity and sensitivity. For the cohort, immune exposure information was limited to CMV serostatus. In a later analysis, TCR association rates were found to vary across HLA loci, with the most associated TCRs seen for DRB1 alleles and the fewest for HLA-C alleles. This cohort had only TCR beta chains sequenced, and the lack of alpha or paired-chain data limited which features could be detected.

Sequencing was performed on PBMCs. The TCR was taken from a woman aged 40-49 years in good health and CMV-seropositive. The chain links TRBV7-3 with TRBJ2-7; 7 of the junction bases match TRBD2. Here the CDR3 is given as CASSFGGGYEQYF. The nucleotide sequence reads TGTGCCAGCAGCTTCGGGGGAGGGTACGAGCAGTACTTC. The full variable domain, with segments outside the CDR3 supplied by the reference TRBV7-3 and TRBJ2-7 proteins, appears as GAGVSQTPSNKVTEKGKYVELRCDPISGHTALYWYRQSLGQGPEFLIYFQGTGAADDSGLPNDRFFAVRPEGSVSTLKIQRTERGDSAVYLCASSFGGGYEQYFGPGTRLTVT.